The 27 T cell receptor beta chains in this list originate from one sample, sequenced in a study of Graves' ophthalmopathy and Graves' hyperthyroidism. TCR beta CDR3 amplification used RNA transcripts. An initial RT-PCR round employing HTBI primers preceded a second-round multiplex PCR. One entry per CDR3 protein results from TCRdb running MiXCR on the multiplex PCR reads. This sample carries a few hundred thousand distinct CDR3 sequences, roughly a sixth of them seen once, and the ten largest clones take 2.4%. The sequencing sample was made of peripheral blood. The receptors here all came from an adult woman with stable Graves' hyperthyroidism.

This clonotype has at least ten counts. This chain uses TRBV20-1 with TRBJ2-7; D is perhaps TRBD1 or TRBD2 (5 bases each). CDR1 and CDR2 from the germline V gene are DFQATT and SNEGSKA (reference sequence). The CDR3 is made up of 12 amino acids. V was shortened by 1 base and J by 3 bases, with 7 bases between the two germline ends. CDR3 residues: CSARVGDYEQYF. The DNA for the CDR3 is TGCAGTGCTAGAGTGGGGGACTACGAGCAGTACTTC.

This clonotype was seen many times. The V call is TRBV11-2, the J call TRBJ2-5, with TRBD2 matching over 7 bases. Trimming took 3 bases from V and 7 from J; bases not matched to a gene: 11. Germline V gives CDR1 SGHAT, CDR2 FQNNGV. This CDR3 spans 15 amino acids. Written as DNA, the CDR3 is TGTGCCAGCAGCTTGGGGACTACATTGCTCGGGACCCAGTACTTC. This sequence encodes CASSLGTTLLGTQYF.

This clonotype was counted ten times or more. The chain employs TRBV7-2 and TRBJ2-7, with unresolved D. The germline V gene encodes CDR1 SGHTA and CDR2 FQGNSA. This CDR3 contains 16 residues. Trimming took 1 base from V and 0 from J, leaving 13 bases between them. The chain's CDR3 is CASSLDQVPGSYEQYF. The CDR3 nucleotides read TGTGCCAGCAGCTTAGATCAGGTCCCTGGCTCCTACGAGCAGTACTTC.

With respect to this clonotype: A much larger clone differs by one base, so this may be a read error. For the CDR3, the DNA is TGCGCCAGCAGGGGTGGACAGTACCAACGGCCCCAGCATTTT. This gives the protein CASRGGQYQRPQHF. The chain joins TRBV10-2 to TRBJ1-5; D possibly corresponds to TRBD1 (6 bases). The CDR3 is 14 residues long. Trimming stripped 6 bases from V and 9 bases from J, with 18 bases between. CDR1 and CDR2 from the germline V gene are WSHSY and SAAADI.

At least ten counts were recorded for this clonotype. The chain carries TRBV20-1 and TRBJ2-7, with TRBD2 matching over 11 bases. The ends lost 3 bases at V and 4 bases at J; junction bases unmatched: 5. The germline V gene has CDR1 DFQATT and CDR2 SNEGSKA (reference sequence). This CDR3 contains 14 residues. The DNA for the CDR3 is TGCAGTGCTAGGACTAGCGGGAATAGGTACGAGCAGTACTTC. It codes for CSARTSGNRYEQYF.

This clonotype was observed at least ten times. The J gene is TRBJ1-5, the V gene TRBV2; D may be TRBD1 (5 bases). The CDR3 is 15 amino acids. Trimming stripped 5 bases from V and 2 bases from J, with 13 bases between. Germline values: CDR1 SNHLY, CDR2 FYNNEI. CDR3 bases: TGTGCCAGCAGTTCCCCTGGGGGGGGCAATCAGCCCCAGCATTTT. Translating gives CASSSPGGGNQPQHF.

This clonotype was seen many times. For the CDR3, the DNA is TGTGCCAGCAGCTTAGACTTCAGAGAAAGCACCTACGAGCAGTACTTC. Translating gives CASSLDFRESTYEQYF. The genes are TRBV7-8 and TRBJ2-7; no firm D call. Germline-derived CDR1 and CDR2 are SGHVS and FQNEAQ. V shed 1 base and J shed 2 bases, with 15 bases lying between them. The CDR3 is 16 residues long.

This clonotype was detected many times. The chain couples TRBV28 to TRBJ2-7, with a tentative D call TRBD2 (5 bases). V was clipped by 4 bases and J by 2 bases, with 6 bases between them. The CDR3 extends over 12 amino acids. CDR1 MDHEN and CDR2 SYDVKM come from the germline V gene. CDR3 nucleotides: TGTGCCAGCAGTTCCGGGACCTACGAGCAGTACTTC. Translation gives CASSSGTYEQYF.

This clonotype appeared many times. The chain links TRBV20-1 to TRBJ2-7; D perhaps matches TRBD1 (6 bases). V was clipped by 3 bases and J by 0 bases, with 9 bases between them. Germline CDR1 reads DFQATT; CDR2 reads SNEGSKA (reference sequence). The CDR3 length is 13 residues. The CDR3 bases are TGCAGTGCTAGCCGGACAGCCTCCTACGAGCAGTACTTC. Protein product: CSASRTASYEQYF.

This clonotype came up a few times. This may stem from a read error, because a much larger clone lies one nucleotide away. V is TRBV2 and J is TRBJ1-1; the D is unclear. CDR1 is SNHLY, CDR2 FYNNEI, per germline. There are 13 residues in the CDR3. Written as DNA, the CDR3 is TGTGCCAGCAGTGCCAGGCTGAACACTGAAGCTTGCTTT. This codes for CASSARLNTEACF.

About this clonotype: Without the conserved terminal phenylalanine or tryptophan, this CDR3 likely stems from a read error. The chain employs TRBV3-1 and TRBJ2-7; 14 positions match TRBD2. The germline gives CDR1 LGHDT, CDR2 YNNKEL (reference sequence). The CDR3 length is 19 residues. Trimming took 2 bases from V and 3 from J; bases not matched to a gene: 12. This CDR3 is CASSQRWGLAGVDLYEQYL. In DNA, the CDR3 is TGTGCCAGCAGCCAAAGGTGGGGACTAGCGGGAGTAGATCTCTACGAGCAGTACCTC.

In its sample, this clonotype was seen many times. The DNA of the CDR3 is TGCAGTGCTAGCCCCCTTCGGGATAGTTGGTCCCTCCACTTT. Protein product: CSASPLRDSWSLHF. The V and J genes are TRBV20-1 and TRBJ1-6; D call uncertain. Trimming took 3 bases from V and 14 from J, leaving 20 bases between them. Germline V gives CDR1 DFQATT, CDR2 SNEGSKA (reference sequence). CDR3 length equals 14 residues.

The sample holds many counts of this clonotype. This rearrangement joins TRBV7-2 to TRBJ2-7; the D is unclear. The CDR3 is 14 amino acids. Deletions cut 0 bases from V and 2 bases from J, with 8 bases between. Germline V CDR1 and CDR2: SGHTA, FQGNSA. CDR3 residues: CASSLAGFPYEQYF. The CDR3 bases are TGTGCCAGCAGCTTAGCGGGATTCCCCTACGAGCAGTACTTC.

This clonotype was counted many times. The V and J genes are TRBV24-1 and TRBJ1-5, with D tentatively TRBD1 (5 bases). V was trimmed by 11 bases and J by 7 bases, leaving 20 bases between them. Germline assignment: CDR1 KGHDR and CDR2 SFDVKD. The CDR3 is 14 residues long. CDR3 nucleotides: TGTGCCAGGTTAGGGACCGCCGTGGAGCAGCCCCAGCATTTT. Translated, it gives CARLGTAVEQPQHF.

There are a few counts of this clonotype. This sequence joins TRBV19 and TRBJ1-1, with 10 bases matching TRBD1. Germline V gene data show CDR1 as LNHDA and CDR2 as SQIVND (reference sequence). CDR3 size: 14 residues. The V segment lost 7 bases and the J segment 2 bases; nucleotides outside the gene matches: 4. The CDR3 reads CASIRTGGNTEAFF. The CDR3 bases are TGTGCCAGTATCAGGACAGGGGGAAACACTGAAGCTTTCTTT.

This clonotype has at least ten counts. The genes are TRBV6-2 or TRBV6-3 and TRBJ2-7; D unresolved. CDR3 length: 13 amino acids. Trimming took off 2 bases at V and 0 bases at J, with 5 bases between the two ends. Germline loops: CDR1 MNHEY, CDR2 SVGEGT. The DNA of the CDR3 is TGTGCCAGCAGTTACGAGGTCTCCTACGAGCAGTACTTC. Residues: CASSYEVSYEQYF.

This chain joins TRBV7-9 and TRBJ1-1; 8 nucleotides line up with TRBD1. Trimming at V came to 5 bases and at J to 8 bases, leaving 13 bases not matched to a gene. The germline V gene has CDR1 SEHNR and CDR2 FQNEAQ (reference sequence). The CDR3 is 15 residues long. The chain's CDR3 is CASSQLTGASGEAFF. CDR3 nucleotides: TGTGCCAGCAGCCAGCTGACAGGGGCTTCGGGCGAAGCTTTCTTT.

V gene TRBV20-1 combines with J gene TRBJ2-6; 11 bases fit TRBD1. The germline V gene encodes CDR1 DFQATT and CDR2 SNEGSKA (reference sequence). This CDR3 has 17 residues. V dropped 3 bases and J dropped 0; count of bases not matched to a gene: 4. CDR3: CSASAGTGGSGANVLTF. The CDR3 DNA sequence: TGCAGTGCTAGTGCCGGGACAGGGGGCTCTGGGGCCAACGTCCTGACTTTC.

To note about this clonotype: The missing conserved phenylalanine or tryptophan at the end of this CDR3 makes a read error likely. For the CDR3, the DNA is TGTGCCACCAGTGATTTGCGTAGCGGGAGACCAGTTACGCAGTATTGT. Translated: CATSDLRSGRPVTQYC. The chain joins TRBV24-1 to TRBJ2-3, with TRBD2 matching over 9 bases. V shed 0 bases, J shed 8 bases, and the junction held 8 bases outside the gene matches. Germline V CDR1 and CDR2: KGHDR, SFDVKD. The CDR3 sequence is 16 residues long.

This clonotype was seen at least ten times. The rearrangement uses TRBV12-3 or TRBV12-4 and TRBJ2-7; 14 bases match TRBD2. The CDR3 has 14 residues. Trimming at V came to 6 bases and at J to 6 bases, leaving 4 bases not matched to a gene. As DNA, the CDR3 is TGTGCCAGCAGCAGACTAGCGGGAGGGCGCGAGCAGTACTTC. Residues: CASSRLAGGREQYF.

This clonotype has at least ten counts. The chain is built from TRBV4-1 and TRBJ2-7, with TRBD2 matching over 9 bases. The CDR3 is made up of 15 amino acids. In germline, CDR1 is MGHRA, CDR2 YSYEKL. The V segment lost 6 bases and the J segment 4 bases; nucleotides outside the gene matches: 10. CDR3 protein: CASRSGAGGPYEQYF. CDR3 DNA: TGCGCCAGCAGGTCCGGGGCGGGAGGGCCGTACGAGCAGTACTTC.

At least ten counts were recorded for this clonotype. The chain uses TRBV27 and TRBJ1-1; D gene ambiguous. V dropped 2 bases and J dropped 3 bases, with 7 bases sitting between them. The CDR3 is 13 residues long. Germline V CDR1 and CDR2: MNHEY, SMNVEV (reference sequence). CDR3 protein: CASSLSLYTEAFF. The CDR3 DNA is TGTGCCAGCAGTTTAAGTTTGTACACTGAAGCTTTCTTT.

Many counts were recorded for this clonotype. The V call is TRBV7-8, the J call TRBJ1-1; 11 bases line up with TRBD1. Germline CDR1 reads SGHVS; CDR2 reads FQNEAQ. The CDR3 spans 16 residues. J was trimmed by 0 bases and V by 6 bases; bases with no gene match: 6. CDR3: CASRPRTGGMNTEAFF. The CDR3 bases are TGTGCCAGCAGACCAAGGACAGGGGGCATGAACACTGAAGCTTTCTTT. Filled out from reference TRBV7-8 and TRBJ1-1, the complete variable domain reads GAGVSQSPRYKVAKRGQDVALRCDPISGHVSLFWYQQALGQGPEFLTYFQNEAQLDKSGLPSDRFFAERPEGSVSTLKIQRTQQEDSAVYLCASRPRTGGMNTEAFFGQGTRLTVV.

This clonotype was observed at least ten times. This chain links TRBV12-3 or TRBV12-4 with TRBJ2-7, with 10 positions matching TRBD2. This CDR3 has 14 amino acids. Trimming removed 4 bases from V and 6 bases from J; junction bases left unmatched: 6. The CDR3: CASSSSGRVGEQYF. The CDR3, as DNA: TGTGCCAGCAGTTCTAGCGGGAGAGTAGGCGAGCAGTACTTC.

This clonotype appeared once. The junction departs from germline at one end; a sequencing error may be responsible. This chain connects TRBV12-3 or TRBV12-4 to TRBJ1-2; D unclear. The CDR3 has 15 residues. Here the CDR3 DNA reads TGTGTCAGCAGTTTAGCTGGGGAAGGGCTATATGGCTACACCTTC. Encoded protein: CVSSLAGEGLYGYTF.

This clonotype has at least ten counts. The chain has TRBV13 and TRBJ2-5; TRBD2 agrees at 8 bases. The V segment lost 3 bases and the J segment 4 bases; nucleotides outside the gene matches: 7. Germline CDR1 PRHDT, CDR2 FYEKMQ (reference sequence). The CDR3 has 15 residues. The CDR3 DNA sequence: TGTGCCAGCAGCTTGGGCCAAGCGGGAGCAGAGACCCAGTACTTC. This codes for CASSLGQAGAETQYF.

This clonotype was detected many times. The V and J genes are TRBV24-1 and TRBJ2-5; 7 bases map to TRBD2. From germline, CDR1 is KGHDR and CDR2 SFDVKD. J gave up 2 bases and V 5 bases, and 1 base lay outside the gene matches. The CDR3 extends over 13 amino acids. This CDR3 is CATSGDYQETQYF. The CDR3 region has the DNA TGTGCCACCAGTGGGGACTATCAAGAGACCCAGTACTTC.